These 9 T cell receptor beta chains originate from one sample sequenced in a study of blood T cell repertoires in COVID-19. Profiled with immunoSEQ multiplex PCR; TCRdb holds only in-frame clones, not every one. The sample yields some 200,000 clones, 86% seen once. Sample: peripheral blood. The receptors were gathered from a woman aged 60-75 years with COVID-19, enrolled during active disease.

This clone appeared a few times. Other nucleotide sequences from this sample produce the same CDR3. The chain employs TRBV6-5 and TRBJ1-6; 8 bases match TRBD1. This CDR3 comprises 16 residues. After removal of 2 bases from V and 7 bases from J, the junction contained 7 bases not matched to a gene. Germline CDR1 and CDR2: MNHEY and SVGAGI. CDR3 nucleotides: TGTGCCAGCAGTTACCTAGGACAGGGCGGCAATTCACCCCTCCACTTT. Translation: CASSYLGQGGNSPLHF.

The V and J genes are TRBV9 and TRBJ2-3; D possibly corresponds to TRBD1 (6 bases). The V gene's germline CDR1 is SGDLS and CDR2 YYNGEE. The length of the CDR3 is 18 residues. Trimming took off 0 bases at V and 3 bases at J, with 20 bases between the two ends. The CDR3: CASSVALAGEALTDTQYF. The DNA of the CDR3 is TGTGCCAGCAGCGTAGCCCTAGCAGGGGAAGCCTTGACAGATACGCAGTATTTT. The whole variable domain, filled in from reference TRBV9 and TRBJ2-3, reads DSGVTQTPKHLITATGQRVTLRCSPRSGDLSVYWYQQSLDQGLQFLIQYYNGEERAKGNILERFSAQQFPDLHSELNLSSLELGDSALYFCASSVALAGEALTDTQYFGPGTRLTVL.

The rearrangement uses TRBV5-4 and TRBJ2-2; 11 nucleotides match TRBD2. The germline gives CDR1 SGHNT, CDR2 YYREEE (reference sequence). V shed 4 bases and J 7 bases; nucleotides not matched to a gene: 9. CDR3 size: 16 residues. In DNA, the CDR3 is TGTGCCAGCAGCCTCCTTAGCGGGAGGGCCGGCGGGGAGCTGTTTTTT. Translated, it gives CASSLLSGRAGGELFF.

The rearrangement links TRBV9 to TRBJ2-7; 9 bases are a match to TRBD2. This CDR3 comprises 15 residues. J was trimmed by 4 bases and V by 3 bases; bases with no gene match: 8. Germline CDR1 is SGDLS and CDR2 is YYNGEE. The CDR3 nucleotides read TGTGCCAGCAGCGCCACCGGGACTAGCTTATACGAGCAGTACTTC. Its translation is CASSATGTSLYEQYF.

This chain uses TRBV19 with TRBJ2-3; weak D call: TRBD1 (7 bases). The CDR3 consists of 16 residues. V was trimmed by 9 bases and J by 2 bases, leaving 21 bases between them. Germline CDR1 and CDR2: LNHDA and SQIVND (reference sequence). DNA for the CDR3: TGTGCCAGCGGGAACAGGGGCAGGGGGGCCACAGATACGCAGTATTTT. Its translation is CASGNRGRGATDTQYF. The full variable domain, completed using reference TRBV19 and TRBJ2-3, is DGGITQSPKYLFRKEGQNVTLSCEQNLNHDAMYWYRQDPGQGLRLIYYSQIVNDFQKGDIAEGYSVSREKKESFPLTVTSAQKNPTAFYLCASGNRGRGATDTQYFGPGTRLTVL.

This chain connects TRBV4-2 to TRBJ2-1, with D perhaps TRBD2 (6 bases). The germline CDR1 and CDR2 sequences are LGHNA and YNFKEQ. The length of the CDR3 is 16 residues. The V and J ends lost 0 bases and 4 bases respectively, with 13 bases between them. The CDR3, as DNA: TGTGCCAGCAGCCAAGAGGTCACTAGCCCTTACAATGAGCAGTTCTTC. Translated: CASSQEVTSPYNEQFF.

This chain joins TRBV27 and TRBJ1-4, with TRBD1 identical over 9 bases. This CDR3 has 14 amino acids. CDR1 is MNHEY, CDR2 SMNVEV, per germline (reference sequence). The ends lost 5 bases at V and 8 bases at J; junction bases unmatched: 6. The CDR3 protein is CASSERQGGEKLFF. The CDR3 bases are TGTGCCAGCAGTGAGAGACAGGGGGGCGAAAAACTGTTTTTT.

This chain joins TRBV9 and TRBJ2-1; 10 bases fit TRBD2. In germline, CDR1 is SGDLS, CDR2 YYNGEE. The CDR3 runs to 15 residues. Trimming at V came to 4 bases and at J to 10 bases, leaving 11 bases not matched to a gene. DNA of the CDR3: TGTGCCAGCAGCCGAAGACTAGCGGGCCCTAAAGAGCAGTTCTTC. This translates into CASSRRLAGPKEQFF.

This rearrangement joins TRBV5-6 to TRBJ2-2; 9 bases are shared with TRBD1. The ends lost 5 bases at V and 5 bases at J; junction bases unmatched: 7. The CDR3 is 15 amino acids. CDR1 SGHDT and CDR2 YYEEEE come from the germline V gene. The DNA of the CDR3 is TGTGCCAGCAGGGTAGACAGGGGGTATACCGGGGAGCTGTTTTTT. Amino acid sequence: CASRVDRGYTGELFF. Combining the CDR3 with reference TRBV5-6 and TRBJ2-2 gives the whole variable domain DAGVTQSPTHLIKTRGQQVTLRCSPKSGHDTVSWYQQALGQGPQFIFQYYEEEERQRGNFPDRFSGHQFPNYSSELNVNALLLGDSALYLCASRVDRGYTGELFFGEGSRLTVL.